This TCR beta chain is drawn from a study of blood T cells in healthy people across ages. This clonotype was seen only a few times. The target antigen is unknown. The length of the CDR3 is 14 residues. Germline values: CDR1 LGHDT, CDR2 YNNKEL (reference sequence). The V gene lost 4 bases and the J gene lost 10 bases, with 19 bases spanning the gap. General observations from the study: It was held that diversity estimates obtained from one million T cells represented underestimates.

Primed by a sample-barcoded 5' primer and a J-beta primer mix, a second PCR proceeded for about 7 to 11 cycles. TCRdb re-called the 5' RACE reads with MiXCR, one entry per CDR3 protein. Of 800,000 or so distinct CDR3 sequences listed, 25% are singletons. These same records also appear under a second study, on T cells of mothers and their children. That publication notes: Related mother and child pairs showed slightly greater overlap (not significant) than unrelated pairs did.

This sequence was found in a boy aged 5-17 years in good health. The chain is built from TRBV3-1 and TRBJ2-5; no firm D call. Sequenced: blood. CDR3 protein: CASSLTDWGTDQYF. In DNA, the CDR3 is TGTGCCAGCAGCCTTACCGACTGGGGTACGGACCAGTACTTC.